This TCR beta chain was found in a study of monozygotic twins with inflammatory bowel disease (dated by TCRdb to between 2018 and 2021). Background on the whole study: The full study comprised 30 or so monozygotic twin pairs: nine German pairs (four IBD-concordant, five IBD-discordant) and 19 IBD-discordant Danish pairs. Within discordant pairs, disease-associated traits were sought mainly by comparing IBD patients with their genetically identical healthy co-twins. Each individual had, on average, about 151 000 unique TCRalpha sequences and 181 000 unique TCRbeta sequences available for analysis. General findings and caveats noted by the study authors: Background noise and inter-individual variability may have been introduced into the repertoires by the differing immunosuppressive treatments among patients. Concordant and discordant twins showed no difference in repertoire similarity, possibly because of limited statistical power. A decrease in TCRbeta repertoire diversity, as measured by inverse Simpson index, was observed in IBD patients compared with their healthy co-twins. Different T cell subtypes could not be distinguished in the analysis. IBD patients shared fewer clonotypes with other individuals than healthy twins did, most markedly in patients showing signs of disease activity. The results gave no support for a single strong signal or clonotype linked to IBD.

Inclusive of the bounding cysteine and phenylalanine, the CDR3 is 16 residues long. The nucleotide record is missing. CDR1 LGHDT and CDR2 YNNKEL were looked up in the germline V gene (reference sequence). From each donor, an approximately 2.5 ml peripheral blood sample was collected into PAXgene tubes and kept at -80 degrees C. Without any T cell sorting, total RNA was extracted from whole blood using the PAXgene blood miRNA kit on an automated QIAcube. Peripheral blood from monozygotic twin pairs concordant or discordant for inflammatory bowel disease was subjected to deep TCRalpha and TCRbeta repertoire profiling with unique molecular barcoding. Smoking habits were recorded for all twin pairs, and each individual was classified as a current, former or never smoker. Worth noting for this clonotype: It lacks a known antigen.

The library was prepared using 5' RACE. The input for every TCR library was around 3.5 ug of total RNA. For each sample, cDNA synthesis with SMARTScribe reverse transcriptase was split into eight separate reactions. Unique molecular identifiers containing a 6-nucleotide sample barcode were introduced through template switching during cDNA synthesis. Amplification of TCRalpha and TCRbeta cDNA involved two nested PCRs of approximately 16 and 10 cycles, and each PCR was followed by bead purification. Before amplification, cDNA was treated with uracil DNA-glycosylase and purified using the QIAquick PCR purification kit. In the second PCR, Illumina TruSeq-compatible adapters and sample-specific barcodes were added. TapeStation and Qubit were used to check library quality and concentration, and approximately 5.4 ng of each library was pooled. Sequencing of pooled libraries was carried out on an Illumina HiSeq2500 single-index Rapid Run using 2 x 100 bp reads and custom sequencing primers. The original methods were these. UMI-based consensus assembly with MiGEC version 1.2.6 was used to correct PCR and sequencing errors. MiXCR version 2.1.1 was used to carry out V(D)J alignment, clonotype assembly and CDR3 extraction. To normalise gene usage, clonotype sharing and MAIT/NKT TCR abundance, the analysis used the top 1000, 10 000 and 20 000 clonotypes per sample. Diversity was computed as the inverse Simpson index with the vegan R package after downsampling to 27 000 UMIs. Paired Mann-Whitney U tests were applied to discordant twin pairs, and Benjamini-Hochberg correction was used for multiple testing. Once TCRdb had reprocessed the reads, it stored one entry per CDR3 protein sequence and supplied no DNA. V and J calls and clone size were set by TCRdb, not the authors. This sample's records show around 140,000 distinct CDR3 sequences. Roughly 1.2% of the sample is in the top ten clones.

Material for sequencing was blood. This TCR was recovered from a human donor with ulcerative colitis or Crohn's disease, or a healthy co-twin of an affected twin (not recorded which). The V and J genes are TRBV3-1 and TRBJ2-1; absent DNA, TCRdb's TRBD1 call cannot be checked. CDR3 region: CASSQERFGGYNEQFF.